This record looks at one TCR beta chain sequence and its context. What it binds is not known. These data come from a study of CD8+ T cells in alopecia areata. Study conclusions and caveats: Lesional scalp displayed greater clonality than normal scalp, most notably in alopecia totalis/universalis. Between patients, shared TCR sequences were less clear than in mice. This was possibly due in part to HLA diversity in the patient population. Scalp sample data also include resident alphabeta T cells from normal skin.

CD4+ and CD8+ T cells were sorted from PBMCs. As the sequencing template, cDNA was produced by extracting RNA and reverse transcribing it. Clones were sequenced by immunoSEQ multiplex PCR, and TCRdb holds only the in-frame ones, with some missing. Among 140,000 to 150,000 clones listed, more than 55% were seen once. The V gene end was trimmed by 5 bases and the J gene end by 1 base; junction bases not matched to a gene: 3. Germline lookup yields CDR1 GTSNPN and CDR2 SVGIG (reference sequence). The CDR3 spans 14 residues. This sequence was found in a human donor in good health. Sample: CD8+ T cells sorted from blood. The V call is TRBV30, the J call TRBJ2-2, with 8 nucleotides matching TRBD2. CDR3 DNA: TGTGCCTGGGCAAGCGGGGGGAACACCGGGGAGCTGTTTTTT. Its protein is CAWASGGNTGELFF.